What follows are 26 T cell receptor beta chains derived from one specimen sequenced in a study of T cells in Graves' hyperthyroidism and ophthalmopathy. TCR beta CDR3 region amplification was performed from RNA transcripts. The study used the HTBI primer set for a first-round RT-PCR of the TCR CDR3. TCRdb reprocessed the multiplex PCR reads with MiXCR, giving one entry per CDR3 protein. The table lists 200,000 to 250,000 distinct CDR3 sequences, roughly 15% of them singletons. Material: blood. All receptors come from a woman under 30 with Graves' ophthalmopathy.

This clonotype was recorded many times. This chain uses TRBV28 with TRBJ2-2; the match to TRBD1 covers 8 bases. The germline V gene has CDR1 MDHEN and CDR2 SYDVKM. The length of the CDR3 is 15 residues. V lost 4 bases, J lost 5 bases, and 6 bases stayed unmatched. CDR3 loop: CASSSGGAWTGELFF. DNA for the CDR3: TGTGCCAGCAGTTCAGGGGGCGCGTGGACCGGGGAGCTGTTTTTT.

This clonotype was counted at least ten times. The V call is TRBV4-1, the J call TRBJ2-1; TRBD2 agrees at 10 bases. The junction had 8 bases not matched to a gene; V was cut back by 0 bases and J by 6 bases. CDR3 length: 17 amino acids. CDR1 is MGHRA and CDR2 is YSYEKL in the germline V gene. In DNA form, the CDR3 reads TGCGCCAGCAGCCAAGATCTAGCTAGCGGGAGTGGCAATGAGCAGTTCTTC. Protein: CASSQDLASGSGNEQFF.

This clonotype has at least ten counts. The V and J genes are TRBV7-9 and TRBJ1-6; unclear D gene. Germline V gene sequence: CDR1 SEHNR, CDR2 FQNEAQ (reference sequence). V was pared by 0 bases and J by 6 bases, with 6 bases between. The length of the CDR3 is 14 residues. The CDR3 DNA is TGTGCCAGCAGCTTAGCTTTCATTAATTCACCCCTCCACTTT. It codes for CASSLAFINSPLHF. Full variable domain (rest looked up from reference TRBV7-9 and TRBJ1-6): DTGVSQNPRHKITKRGQNVTFRCDPISEHNRLYWYRQTLGQGPEFLTYFQNEAQLEKSRLLSDRFSAERPKGSFSTLEIQRTEQGDSAMYLCASSLAFINSPLHFGNGTRLTVT.

The V gene is TRBV20-1, the J gene TRBJ2-5; 7 bases match TRBD2. The CDR3 has 13 amino acids. Germline values: CDR1 DFQATT, CDR2 SNEGSKA (reference sequence). V shed 3 bases, J shed 4 bases, and the junction held 5 bases outside the gene matches. DNA of the CDR3: TGCAGTGCTAGCAGCGGGAACGGAGAGACCCAGTACTTC. Amino acids: CSASSGNGETQYF.

This clonotype was counted at least ten times. The chain combines TRBV4-1 with TRBJ2-2; the match to TRBD1 covers 9 bases. V lost 4 bases and J lost 0; bases outside the gene matches: 3. The germline gives CDR1 MGHRA, CDR2 YSYEKL. The CDR3 runs to 16 residues. CDR3 loop: CASSPGDRANTGELFF. The CDR3 coding sequence is TGCGCCAGCAGCCCGGGGGACAGGGCGAACACCGGGGAGCTGTTTTTT.

The chain combines TRBV6-5 with TRBJ1-6; D not resolved. The germline CDR1 and CDR2 sequences are MNHEY and SVGAGI. The CDR3 contains 17 residues. V shed 4 bases and J shed 0 bases, with 13 bases lying between them. CDR3 bases: TGTGCCAGCAGTTCGCCCCAACGAAGCTCCTATAATTCACCCCTCCACTTT. This encodes CASSSPQRSSYNSPLHF.

This clonotype was counted at least ten times. The V gene is TRBV24-1, the J gene TRBJ1-2, with unresolved D. CDR3 length equals 13 residues. Germline CDR1 reads KGHDR; CDR2 reads SFDVKD. V lost 2 bases and J 3 bases, leaving 6 bases between the germline ends. In DNA, the CDR3 is TGTGCCACCAGTGATTCGACGGACTATGGCTACACCTTC. It is translated as CATSDSTDYGYTF.

In this sample, this clonotype turned up many times. The rearrangement joins TRBV7-2 to TRBJ2-7, with 10 positions matching TRBD1. J gave up 5 bases and V 5 bases, and 9 bases lay outside the gene matches. Germline CDR1 SGHTA, CDR2 FQGNSA. The length of the CDR3 is 15 residues. DNA for the CDR3: TGTGCCAGCAGCGGCCGACAGGGGGCGGGCGACGAGCAGTACTTC. Translating it yields CASSGRQGAGDEQYF.

This clonotype was observed many times. The V call is TRBV2, the J call TRBJ2-5; 9 bases are a match to TRBD2. Germline CDR1 SNHLY, CDR2 FYNNEI. Germline trimming cut 5 bases from V and 3 bases from J; bases unmatched to any gene: 13. The length of the CDR3 is 17 residues. CDR3 DNA sequence: TGTGCCAGCAGTACACCCTTCCAGCGGGGGGTCGAAGAGACCCAGTACTTC. Encoded protein: CASSTPFQRGVEETQYF.

This clonotype was picked up a small number of times. The CDR3 region has the DNA TGTGCCAGCAGAATCCGGACAGGGGGAAGTCGGCAGCCCCAGCATTTT. It encodes CASRIRTGGSRQPQHF. The genes are TRBV28 and TRBJ1-5; 10 bases are shared with TRBD1. Germline V gives CDR1 MDHEN, CDR2 SYDVKM. Germline trimming cut 6 bases from V and 7 bases from J; bases unmatched to any gene: 12. The CDR3 has 16 amino acids.

This clonotype was seen at least ten times. This rearrangement joins TRBV2 to TRBJ2-3; weak D call: TRBD1 (6 bases). The CDR3 spans 17 residues. Trimming left V 5 bases short and J 0 bases short, with 18 bases between. Germline CDR1 SNHLY, CDR2 FYNNEI. In nucleotides, the CDR3 is TGTGCCAGCAGTCTATCCGGATCAGGGGTGAGCACAGATACGCAGTATTTT. Protein: CASSLSGSGVSTDTQYF.

V and J are TRBV6-1 and TRBJ2-7; 7 bases map to TRBD2. The CDR3 is 13 residues long. Trimming cost V 6 bases and J 7 bases; bases outside gene matches: 9. In germline, CDR1 is MNHNS, CDR2 SASEGT. The CDR3 region is CASREGQGGEQYF. DNA of the CDR3: TGTGCCAGCAGAGAGGGTCAGGGAGGGGAGCAGTACTTC.

This clonotype was counted many times. This chain links TRBV27 with TRBJ1-2; D possibly corresponds to TRBD1 (5 bases). V lost 6 bases and J lost 8, with 16 bases in between. The CDR3 length is 13 residues. The germline CDR1 and CDR2 sequences are MNHEY and SMNVEV (reference sequence). The CDR3 loop reads CASRSNAGGGYTF. Here the CDR3 DNA reads TGTGCCAGCAGATCCAACGCGGGGGGAGGCTACACCTTC.

This clonotype was found many times. The genes are TRBV7-2 and TRBJ1-2; the D is unclear. CDR3 size: 18 residues. Germline CDR1 and CDR2: SGHTA and FQGNSA. V lost 2 bases and J lost 0, with 19 bases in between. The CDR3 coding sequence is TGTGCCAGCAGCTTAAGACCCCTCTGGGTCCAAGCTAACTATGGCTACACCTTC. This sequence encodes CASSLRPLWVQANYGYTF. Variable domain in full (rest from reference TRBV7-2 and TRBJ1-2): GAGVSQSPSNKVTEKGKDVELRCDPISGHTALYWYRQSLGQGLEFLIYFQGNSAPDKSGLPSDRFSAERTGGSVSTLTIQRTQQEDSAVYLCASSLRPLWVQANYGYTFGSGTRLTVV.

This clonotype was observed at least ten times. The J gene is TRBJ2-7, the V gene TRBV10-3; D perhaps matches TRBD1 (6 bases). Germline loops: CDR1 ENHRY, CDR2 SYGVKD. This CDR3 is 13 amino acids long. Trimming stripped 10 bases from V and 3 bases from J, with 16 bases between. CDR3: CATTRQDLYEQYF. The CDR3 coding sequence is TGTGCCACCACCCGACAGGACCTCTACGAGCAGTACTTC.

This clonotype was observed at least ten times. The chain uses TRBV28 and TRBJ1-1; no clear D gene. This CDR3 region has 12 residues. The V end lost 7 bases, the J end lost 6 bases, and 12 bases lay between the germline ends. The germline V gene encodes CDR1 MDHEN and CDR2 SYDVKM. CDR3 amino acids: CASNSVGPEAFF. CDR3 coding DNA: TGTGCCAGCAACTCAGTTGGGCCTGAAGCTTTCTTT.

The sample holds a few counts of this clonotype. A much bigger clone sits one base away, suggesting this may be a read error. This chain links TRBV11-2 with TRBJ1-1; D is undetermined. Trimming removed 5 bases at V and 4 bases at J, with 17 bases between. CDR3 size: 15 residues. Per the germline V gene, CDR1 is SGHAT and CDR2 is FQNNGV. Here the CDR3 reads CASSRSPKKSTEAFF. The CDR3 DNA sequence: TGTGCCAGCAGCCGTAGTCCGAAGAAGAGCACTGAAGCTTTCTTT.

This clonotype has ten or more counts. The chain employs TRBV12-3 or TRBV12-4 and TRBJ1-5, with TRBD1 matching over 7 bases. Trimming took 5 bases from V and 3 from J; bases not matched to a gene: 4. This CDR3 region has 14 residues. In DNA, the CDR3 is TGTGCCAGCAGTCAAGGACAGGCCAATCAGCCCCAGCATTTT. Its translation is CASSQGQANQPQHF.

This chain connects TRBV24-1 to TRBJ2-3; tentative D call: TRBD2 (5 bases). V was clipped by 9 bases and J by 1 base, with 10 bases between them. Germline V lookup: CDR1 KGHDR, CDR2 SFDVKD. CDR3 length equals 13 residues. The CDR3 DNA is TGTGCCACCGGATGGCGGGGCACAGATACGCAGTATTTT. Encoded protein: CATGWRGTDTQYF.

This clonotype was seen at least ten times. This chain joins TRBV2 and TRBJ1-2; D uncertain. The CDR3 spans 14 residues. V lost 4 bases to trimming and J lost 0 bases, with 9 bases between them. The germline V gene encodes CDR1 SNHLY and CDR2 FYNNEI. CDR3 loop: CASSVAVANYGYTF. For the CDR3, the DNA is TGTGCCAGCAGTGTAGCAGTCGCTAACTATGGCTACACCTTC. The full variable domain, with the rest looked up from reference TRBV2 and TRBJ1-2, is EPEVTQTPSHQVTQMGQEVILRCVPISNHLYFYWYRQILGQKVEFLVSFYNNEISEKSEIFDDQFSVERPDGSNFTLKIRSTKLEDSAMYFCASSVAVANYGYTFGSGTRLTVV.

A remark on this clonotype: A clone one base away is much larger, so this may be a read error. The chain employs TRBV27 and TRBJ2-1, with D tentatively TRBD1 (6 bases). Germline V CDR1 and CDR2: MNHEY, SMNVEV (reference sequence). CDR3 length: 14 residues. Trimming pared 5 bases from V and 8 bases from J, leaving 16 bases between. The CDR3 loop is CASSVTQEGDEQFF. CDR3 DNA: TGTGCCAGCAGTGTGACTCAAGAGGGGGATGAGCAGTTCTTC.

This sequence joins TRBV29-1 and TRBJ1-2; 9 nucleotides match TRBD1. The CDR3 totals 13 residues. CDR1 is SQVTM and CDR2 is ANQGSEA in the germline V gene. V was clipped by 4 bases and J by 8 bases; unmatched bases: 8. The CDR3 here is CSVAATGGQGYTF. As DNA, the CDR3 is TGCAGCGTTGCCGCGACAGGGGGGCAGGGCTACACCTTC.

This clonotype was recorded many times. The chain uses TRBV18 and TRBJ2-7; D ambiguous. Germline assignment: CDR1 KGHSH and CDR2 LQKENI. Trimming left V 2 bases short and J 1 base short, with 9 bases between. The CDR3 length is 14 residues. The CDR3 region is CASSPNWDSYEQYF. CDR3 nucleotides: TGTGCCAGCTCACCAAATTGGGATTCCTACGAGCAGTACTTC.

In its sample, this clonotype was seen many times. This sequence joins TRBV6-1 and TRBJ2-3; 8 nucleotides agree with TRBD1. Trimming removed 3 bases from V and 4 bases from J; junction bases left unmatched: 15. CDR3 size: 18 residues. Looked up from germline, CDR1 is MNHNS and CDR2 is SASEGT. The DNA for the CDR3 is TGTGCCAGCAGTGAGTTCCGACAGGGGTTCATTAGTCCAGATACGCAGTATTTT. It encodes CASSEFRQGFISPDTQYF.

In its sample, this clonotype was seen many times. The chain uses TRBV20-1 and TRBJ2-5; TRBD2 aligns across 8 bases. Germline CDR1 DFQATT, CDR2 SNEGSKA (reference sequence). J gave up 1 base and V 6 bases, and 7 bases lay outside the gene matches. The CDR3 consists of 14 residues. Written as DNA, the CDR3 is TGCAGTGCCCAGAGCGGGAGTGGCCAAGAGACCCAGTACTTC. Translating gives CSAQSGSGQETQYF.

Many counts were recorded for this clonotype. This sequence joins TRBV29-1 and TRBJ2-5; possible D gene TRBD1, 5 bases. V shed 7 bases and J shed 0 bases, with 12 bases lying between them. The CDR3 is made up of 13 amino acids. Germline V lookup: CDR1 SQVTM, CDR2 ANQGSEA. CDR3 region: CSATTENQETQYF. The DNA of the CDR3 is TGCAGCGCAACGACAGAGAACCAAGAGACCCAGTACTTC.